The sequence of this T cell receptor (beta chain) was determined in a study of cytomegalovirus exposure and HLA in healthy donors. Overall study results and limits: A few V segments could not be told apart, such as TRBV6-2 and TRBV6-3, and were left out. Most TCR sequences were seen very rarely across donors, but some public TCRs occurred in many.

The PCR employed 60 Vbeta primers together with 13 Jbeta primers. The table came from immunoSEQ multiplex PCR; TCRdb's copy has only in-frame clones and leaves some out. Found here are around 72,000 clones, around 78% of them singletons; the top ten hold approximately 5.8%. Comment on this clone: Antigen specificity is unknown.

The V gene lost 4 bases and the J gene lost 4 bases, with 19 bases spanning the gap. The germline V gene encodes CDR1 MGHRA and CDR2 YSYEKL. CDR3 length equals 16 residues. The V and J genes are TRBV4-1 and TRBJ1-1; possible D gene TRBD1, 5 bases. Sequencing used PBMCs. The source of this sequence is a man aged 45-60 years in good health and CMV-seronegative. The CDR3 is CASSPNPGVYGTEAFF. For the CDR3, the DNA is TGCGCCAGCAGCCCCAATCCGGGGGTTTATGGCACTGAAGCTTTCTTT.